This T cell receptor beta chain was obtained from a study of T cell responses to AZD1222 COVID-19 vaccine. Broader study findings: Nearly half of unique spike-specific TCRs reportedly avoided B.1.351 and B.1.1.7 mutated regions. Only a handful of AZD1222 recipients were seropositive at baseline.

Clones were read by immunoSEQ multiplex PCR, and TCRdb kept only the in-frame ones, dropping some. The table lists just over 90,000 clones, around 91% of them singletons. Of note for this clone: Its antigen is as yet unknown.

This sample comprised peripheral blood, obtained 28 days after the second AZD1222 dose. This sequence was found in an adult who received the AZD1222 COVID-19 vaccine.

CDR3 sequence: CASSPRQGTYEQYF. The CDR3 DNA reads as TGTGCCAGCAGCCCTAGACAGGGGACCTACGAGCAGTACTTC. This chain links TRBV7-2 with TRBJ2-7; 8 bases are shared with TRBD1. The CDR3 extends over 14 amino acids. The germline V gene has CDR1 SGHTA and CDR2 FQGNSA. V was pared by 5 bases and J by 2 bases, with 5 bases of the junction left unmatched.